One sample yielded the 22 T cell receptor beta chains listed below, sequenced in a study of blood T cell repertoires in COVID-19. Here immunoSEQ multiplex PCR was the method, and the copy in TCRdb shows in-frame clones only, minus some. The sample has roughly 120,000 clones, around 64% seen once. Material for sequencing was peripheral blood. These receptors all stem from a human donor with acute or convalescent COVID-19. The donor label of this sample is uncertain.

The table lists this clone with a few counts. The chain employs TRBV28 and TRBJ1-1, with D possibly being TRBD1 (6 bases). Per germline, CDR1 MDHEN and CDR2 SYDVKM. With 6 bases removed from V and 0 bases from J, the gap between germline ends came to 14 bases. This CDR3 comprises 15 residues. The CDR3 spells CASRPAGTLNTEAFF. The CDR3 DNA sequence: TGTGCCAGCAGGCCTGCCGGGACACTGAACACTGAAGCTTTCTTT. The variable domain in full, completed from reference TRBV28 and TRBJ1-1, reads DVKVTQSSRYLVKRTGEKVFLECVQDMDHENMFWYRQDPGLGLRLIYFSYDVKMKEKGDIPEGYSVSREKKERFSLILESASTNQTSMYLCASRPAGTLNTEAFFGQGTRLTVV.

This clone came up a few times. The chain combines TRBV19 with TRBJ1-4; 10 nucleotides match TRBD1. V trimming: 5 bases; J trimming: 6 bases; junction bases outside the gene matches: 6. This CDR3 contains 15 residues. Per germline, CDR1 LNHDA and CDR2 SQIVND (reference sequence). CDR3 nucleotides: TGTGCCAGTAGTGCAACCGGGACAGGGGATGAAAAACTGTTTTTT. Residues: CASSATGTGDEKLFF.

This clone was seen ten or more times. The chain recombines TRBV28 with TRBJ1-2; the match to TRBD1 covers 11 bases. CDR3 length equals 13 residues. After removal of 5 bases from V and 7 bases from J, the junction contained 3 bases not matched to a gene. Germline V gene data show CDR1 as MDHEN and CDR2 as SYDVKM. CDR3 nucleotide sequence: TGTGCCAGCAGTATAGGGACAGGGGGTGGCTACACCTTC. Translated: CASSIGTGGGYTF.

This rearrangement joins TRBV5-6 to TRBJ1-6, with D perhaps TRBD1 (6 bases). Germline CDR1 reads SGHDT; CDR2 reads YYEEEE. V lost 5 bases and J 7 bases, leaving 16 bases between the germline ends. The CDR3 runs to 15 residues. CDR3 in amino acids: CASRRRQATNSPLHF. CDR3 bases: TGTGCCAGCAGGAGACGACAGGCTACCAATTCACCCCTCCACTTT.

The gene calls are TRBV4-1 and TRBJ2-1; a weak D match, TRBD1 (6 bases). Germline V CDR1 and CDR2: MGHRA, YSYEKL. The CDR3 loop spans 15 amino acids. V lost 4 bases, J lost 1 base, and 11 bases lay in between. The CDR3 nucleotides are TGCGCCAGCAGCCTCGGGGACACATCCTACAATGAGCAGTTCTTC. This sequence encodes CASSLGDTSYNEQFF.

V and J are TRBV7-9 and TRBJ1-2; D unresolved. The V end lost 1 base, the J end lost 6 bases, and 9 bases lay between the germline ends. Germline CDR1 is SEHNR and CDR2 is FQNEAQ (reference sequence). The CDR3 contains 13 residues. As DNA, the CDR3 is TGTGCCAGCAGCTTAGAGACATTCAATGGCTACACCTTC. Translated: CASSLETFNGYTF. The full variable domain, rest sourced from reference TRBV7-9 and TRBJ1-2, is DTGVSQNPRHKITKRGQNVTFRCDPISEHNRLYWYRQTLGQGPEFLTYFQNEAQLEKSRLLSDRFSAERPKGSFSTLEIQRTEQGDSAMYLCASSLETFNGYTFGSGTRLTVV.

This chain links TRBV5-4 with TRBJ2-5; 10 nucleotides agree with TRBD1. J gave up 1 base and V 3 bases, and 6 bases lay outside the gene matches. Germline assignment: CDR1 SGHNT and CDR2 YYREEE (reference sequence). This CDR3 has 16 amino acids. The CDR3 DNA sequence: TGTGCCAGCAGCTACGGACAGGGGGGAGCCCAAGAGACCCAGTACTTC. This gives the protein CASSYGQGGAQETQYF.

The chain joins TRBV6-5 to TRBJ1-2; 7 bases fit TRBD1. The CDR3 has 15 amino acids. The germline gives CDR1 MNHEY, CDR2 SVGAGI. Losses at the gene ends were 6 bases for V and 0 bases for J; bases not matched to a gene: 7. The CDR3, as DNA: TGTGCCAGCAGCCGAACCGGGACAGCTAACTATGGCTACACCTTC. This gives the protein CASSRTGTANYGYTF.

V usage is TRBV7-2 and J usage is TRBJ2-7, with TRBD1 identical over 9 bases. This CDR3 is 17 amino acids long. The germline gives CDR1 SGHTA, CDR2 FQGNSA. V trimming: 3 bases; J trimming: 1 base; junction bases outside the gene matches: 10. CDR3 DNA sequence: TGTGCCAGCAGCTTTTTGGGAGTCGGGACAGGGTCCTACGAGCAGTACTTC. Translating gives CASSFLGVGTGSYEQYF. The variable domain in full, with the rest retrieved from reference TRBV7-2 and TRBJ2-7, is GAGVSQSPSNKVTEKGKDVELRCDPISGHTALYWYRQSLGQGLEFLIYFQGNSAPDKSGLPSDRFSAERTGGSVSTLTIQRTQQEDSAVYLCASSFLGVGTGSYEQYFGPGTRLTVT.

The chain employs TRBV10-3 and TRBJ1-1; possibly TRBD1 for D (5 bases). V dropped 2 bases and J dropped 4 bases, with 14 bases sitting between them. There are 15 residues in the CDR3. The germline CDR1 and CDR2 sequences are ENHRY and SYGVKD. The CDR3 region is CAISERGGSSTEAFF. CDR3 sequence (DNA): TGTGCCATCAGTGAGAGGGGCGGATCCAGCACTGAAGCTTTCTTT.

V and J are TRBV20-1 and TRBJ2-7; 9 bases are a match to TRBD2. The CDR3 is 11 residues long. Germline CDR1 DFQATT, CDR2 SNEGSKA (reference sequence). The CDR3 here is CGGGASYEQYF. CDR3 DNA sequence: TGCGGCGGGGGGGCCTCCTACGAGCAGTACTTC.

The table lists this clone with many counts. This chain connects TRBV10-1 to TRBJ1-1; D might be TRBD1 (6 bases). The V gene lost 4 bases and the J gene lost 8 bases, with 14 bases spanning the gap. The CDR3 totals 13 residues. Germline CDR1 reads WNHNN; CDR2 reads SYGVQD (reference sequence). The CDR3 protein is CASSAARGAEAFF. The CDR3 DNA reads TGCGCCAGCAGTGCGGCGCGGGGGGCGGAAGCTTTCTTT.

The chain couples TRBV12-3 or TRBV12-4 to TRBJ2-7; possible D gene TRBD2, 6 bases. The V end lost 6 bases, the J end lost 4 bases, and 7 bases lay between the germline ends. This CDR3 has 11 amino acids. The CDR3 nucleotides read TGTGCCAGCAGACGGGGGTACGAGCAGTACTTC. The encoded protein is CASRRGYEQYF.

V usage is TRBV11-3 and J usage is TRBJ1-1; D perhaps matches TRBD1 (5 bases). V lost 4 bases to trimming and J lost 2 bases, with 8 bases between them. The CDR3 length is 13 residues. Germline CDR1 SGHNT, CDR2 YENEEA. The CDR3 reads CASSSRVNTEAFF. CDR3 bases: TGTGCCAGCAGCTCCAGGGTTAACACTGAAGCTTTCTTT.

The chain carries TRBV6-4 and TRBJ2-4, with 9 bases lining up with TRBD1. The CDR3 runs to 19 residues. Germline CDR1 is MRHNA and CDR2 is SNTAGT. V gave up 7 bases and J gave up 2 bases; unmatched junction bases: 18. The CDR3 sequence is CASTPTPRLGQGSKNIQYF. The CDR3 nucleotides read TGTGCCAGCACCCCCACCCCCCGTCTGGGACAGGGTTCCAAAAACATTCAGTACTTC.

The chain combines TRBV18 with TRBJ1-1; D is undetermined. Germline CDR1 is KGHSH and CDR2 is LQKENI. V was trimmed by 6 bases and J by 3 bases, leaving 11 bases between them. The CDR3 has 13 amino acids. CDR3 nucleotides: TGTGCCAGCTCTCCCGACAAACACACTGAAGCTTTCTTT. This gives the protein CASSPDKHTEAFF.

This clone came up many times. CDR3 loop: CASSPLGGASYNEQFF. The CDR3 DNA sequence: TGTGCCAGCAGCCCACTCGGGGGAGCTTCCTACAATGAGCAGTTCTTC. The gene calls are TRBV7-9 and TRBJ2-1; weak D call: TRBD2 (6 bases). V was trimmed by 5 bases and J by 1 base, leaving 15 bases between them. The germline V gene has CDR1 SEHNR and CDR2 FQNEAQ (reference sequence). The CDR3 runs 16 residues.

CDR3 amino acids: CASRSVSGANVLTF. The CDR3 DNA sequence: TGTGCCAGTAGATCAGTCTCTGGGGCCAACGTCCTGACTTTC. The V call is TRBV19, the J call TRBJ2-6; D remains unclear. Germline V gene sequence: CDR1 LNHDA, CDR2 SQIVND (reference sequence). V lost 6 bases and J lost 0, with 6 bases in between. The CDR3 runs to 14 residues.

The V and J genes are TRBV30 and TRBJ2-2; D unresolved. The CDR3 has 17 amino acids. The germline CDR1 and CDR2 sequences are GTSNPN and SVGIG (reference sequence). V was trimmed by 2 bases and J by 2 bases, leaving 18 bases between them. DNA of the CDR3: TGTGCCTGGAGTCCTTACGGGTCCCACTCTAACACCGGGGAGCTGTTTTTT. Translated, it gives CAWSPYGSHSNTGELFF.

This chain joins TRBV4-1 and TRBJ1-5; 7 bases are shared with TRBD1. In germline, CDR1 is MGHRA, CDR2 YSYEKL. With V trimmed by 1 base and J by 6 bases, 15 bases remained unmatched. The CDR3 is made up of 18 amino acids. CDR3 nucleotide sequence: TGCGCCAGCAGCCAAGGGGGGACAGCCCCTCTTCGGGGTCAGCCCCAGCATTTT. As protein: CASSQGGTAPLRGQPQHF.

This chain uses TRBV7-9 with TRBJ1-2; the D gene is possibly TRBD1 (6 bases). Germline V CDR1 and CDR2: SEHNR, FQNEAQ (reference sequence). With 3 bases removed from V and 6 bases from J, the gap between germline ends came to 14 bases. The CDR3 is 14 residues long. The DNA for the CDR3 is TGTGCCAGCAGCTTCCTCCGGGACATGGATGGCTACACCTTC. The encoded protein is CASSFLRDMDGYTF.

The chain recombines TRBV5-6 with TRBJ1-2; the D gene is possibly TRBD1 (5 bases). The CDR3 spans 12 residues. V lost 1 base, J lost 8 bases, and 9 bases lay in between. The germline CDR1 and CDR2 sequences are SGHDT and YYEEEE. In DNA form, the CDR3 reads TGTGCCAGCAGCTTGTGGGGGGACGGCTACACCTTC. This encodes CASSLWGDGYTF. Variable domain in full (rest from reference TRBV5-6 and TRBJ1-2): DAGVTQSPTHLIKTRGQQVTLRCSPKSGHDTVSWYQQALGQGPQFIFQYYEEEERQRGNFPDRFSGHQFPNYSSELNVNALLLGDSALYLCASSLWGDGYTFGSGTRLTVV.